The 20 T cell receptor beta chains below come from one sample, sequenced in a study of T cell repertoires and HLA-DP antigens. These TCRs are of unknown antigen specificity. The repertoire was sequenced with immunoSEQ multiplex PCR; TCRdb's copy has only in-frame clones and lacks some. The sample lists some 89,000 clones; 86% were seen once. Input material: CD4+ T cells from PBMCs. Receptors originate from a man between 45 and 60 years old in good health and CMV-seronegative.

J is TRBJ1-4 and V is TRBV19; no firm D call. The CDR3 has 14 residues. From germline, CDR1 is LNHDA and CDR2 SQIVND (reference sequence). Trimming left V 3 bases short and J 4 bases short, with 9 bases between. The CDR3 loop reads CASSMVANNEKLFF. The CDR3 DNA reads TGTGCCAGTAGTATGGTGGCCAATAATGAAAAACTGTTTTTT.

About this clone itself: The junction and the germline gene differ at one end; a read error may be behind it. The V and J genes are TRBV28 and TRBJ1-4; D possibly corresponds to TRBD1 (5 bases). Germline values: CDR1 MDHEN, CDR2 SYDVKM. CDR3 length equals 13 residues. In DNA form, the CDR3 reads TGTGCCAGCTATGAGGGACCTAAAGAAAAACTGTTTTTT. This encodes CASYEGPKEKLFF.

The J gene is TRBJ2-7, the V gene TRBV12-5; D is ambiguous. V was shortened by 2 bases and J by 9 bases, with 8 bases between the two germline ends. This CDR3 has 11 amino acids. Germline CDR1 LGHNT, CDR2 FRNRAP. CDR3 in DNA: TGTGCTAGTGGTTTGAATAGTGGGCAGTACTTC. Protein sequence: CASGLNSGQYF.

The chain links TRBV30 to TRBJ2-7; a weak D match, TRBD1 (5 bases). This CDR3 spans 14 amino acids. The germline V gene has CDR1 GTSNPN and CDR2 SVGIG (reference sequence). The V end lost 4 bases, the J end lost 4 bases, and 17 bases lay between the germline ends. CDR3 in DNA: TGTGCCTGGACATCGACAGCCGGGCGATACGAGCAGTACTTC. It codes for CAWTSTAGRYEQYF.

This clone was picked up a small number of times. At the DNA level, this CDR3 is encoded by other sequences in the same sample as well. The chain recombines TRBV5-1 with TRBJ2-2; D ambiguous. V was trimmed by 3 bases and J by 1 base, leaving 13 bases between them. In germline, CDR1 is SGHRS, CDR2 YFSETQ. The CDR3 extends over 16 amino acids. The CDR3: CASSSRRSGNTGELFF. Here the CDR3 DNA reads TGCGCCAGCAGCTCCCGTCGTTCGGGGAACACCGGGGAGCTGTTTTTT.

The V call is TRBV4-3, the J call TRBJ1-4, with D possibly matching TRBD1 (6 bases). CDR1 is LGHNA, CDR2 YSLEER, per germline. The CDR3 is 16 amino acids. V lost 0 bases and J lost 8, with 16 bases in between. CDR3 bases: TGCGCCAGCAGCCAAGAAGTGGGGGGGGCGAACGAAAAACTGTTTTTT. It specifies CASSQEVGGANEKLFF.

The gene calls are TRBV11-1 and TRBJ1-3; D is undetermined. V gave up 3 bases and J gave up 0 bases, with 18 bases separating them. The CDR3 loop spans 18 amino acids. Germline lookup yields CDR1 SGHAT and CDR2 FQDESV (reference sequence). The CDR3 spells CASSFDGQLSSSGNTIYF. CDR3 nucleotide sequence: TGTGCCAGCAGCTTCGATGGGCAGCTATCCTCCTCTGGAAACACCATATATTTT. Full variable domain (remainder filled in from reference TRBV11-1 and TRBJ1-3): EAEVAQSPRYKITEKSQAVAFWCDPISGHATLYWYRQILGQGPELLVQFQDESVVDDSQLPKDRFSAERLKGVDSTLKIQPAELGDSAMYLCASSFDGQLSSSGNTIYFGEGSWLTVV.

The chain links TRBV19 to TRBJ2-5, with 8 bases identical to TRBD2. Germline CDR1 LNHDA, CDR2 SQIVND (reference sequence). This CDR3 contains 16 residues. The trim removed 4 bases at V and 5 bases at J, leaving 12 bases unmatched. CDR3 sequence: CASSSPHGGAQETQYF. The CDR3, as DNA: TGTGCCAGTAGTAGCCCCCACGGGGGGGCCCAGGAGACCCAGTACTTC.

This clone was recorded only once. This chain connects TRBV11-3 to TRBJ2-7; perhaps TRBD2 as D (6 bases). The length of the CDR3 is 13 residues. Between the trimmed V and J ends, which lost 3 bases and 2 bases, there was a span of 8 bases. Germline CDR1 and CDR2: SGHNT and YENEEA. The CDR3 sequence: CASSFRETYEQYF. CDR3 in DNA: TGTGCCAGCAGCTTTCGGGAGACCTACGAGCAGTACTTC.

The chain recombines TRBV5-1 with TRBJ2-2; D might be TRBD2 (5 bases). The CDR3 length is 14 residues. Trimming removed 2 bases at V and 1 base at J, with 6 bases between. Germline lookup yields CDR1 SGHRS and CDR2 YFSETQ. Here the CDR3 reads CASSFSGNTGELFF. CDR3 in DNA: TGCGCCAGCAGCTTCAGCGGGAACACCGGGGAGCTGTTTTTT.

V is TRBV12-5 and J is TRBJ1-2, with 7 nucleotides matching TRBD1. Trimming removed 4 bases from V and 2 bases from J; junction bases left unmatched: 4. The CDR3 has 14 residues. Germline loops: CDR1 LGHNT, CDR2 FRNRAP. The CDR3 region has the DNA TGTGCTAGTGGTTCGACGACAGGGAACTATGGCTACACCTTC. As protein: CASGSTTGNYGYTF. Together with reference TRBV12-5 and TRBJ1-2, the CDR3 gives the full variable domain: DARVTQTPRHKVTEMGQEVTMRCQPILGHNTVFWYRQTMMQGLELLAYFRNRAPLDDSGMPKDRFSAEMPDATLATLKIQPSEPRDSAVYFCASGSTTGNYGYTFGSGTRLTVV.

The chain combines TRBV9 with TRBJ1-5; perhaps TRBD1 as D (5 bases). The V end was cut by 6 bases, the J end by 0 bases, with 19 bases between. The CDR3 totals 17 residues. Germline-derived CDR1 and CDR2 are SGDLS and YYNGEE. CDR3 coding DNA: TGTGCCAGCAACCACCTTATCTGGGGGTATAGCAATCAGCCCCAGCATTTT. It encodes CASNHLIWGYSNQPQHF. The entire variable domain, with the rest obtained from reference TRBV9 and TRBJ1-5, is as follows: DSGVTQTPKHLITATGQRVTLRCSPRSGDLSVYWYQQSLDQGLQFLIQYYNGEERAKGNILERFSAQQFPDLHSELNLSSLELGDSALYFCASNHLIWGYSNQPQHFGDGTRLSIL.

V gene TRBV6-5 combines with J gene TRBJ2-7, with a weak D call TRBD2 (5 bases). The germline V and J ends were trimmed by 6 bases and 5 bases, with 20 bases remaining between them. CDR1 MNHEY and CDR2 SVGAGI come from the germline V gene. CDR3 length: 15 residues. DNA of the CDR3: TGTGCCAGCAGCCACCCTCAGGCCCCCGGGGACGAGCAGTACTTC. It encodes CASSHPQAPGDEQYF.

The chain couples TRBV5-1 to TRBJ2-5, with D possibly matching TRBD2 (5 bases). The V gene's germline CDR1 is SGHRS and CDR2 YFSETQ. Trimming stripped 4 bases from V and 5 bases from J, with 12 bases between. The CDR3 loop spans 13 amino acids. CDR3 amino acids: CASSMEARETQYF. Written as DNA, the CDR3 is TGCGCCAGCAGCATGGAGGCCCGCGAGACCCAGTACTTC.

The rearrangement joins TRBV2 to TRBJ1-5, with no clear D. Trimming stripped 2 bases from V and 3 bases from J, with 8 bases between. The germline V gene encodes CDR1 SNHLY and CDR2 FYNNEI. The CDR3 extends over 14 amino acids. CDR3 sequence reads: CASSEYGVNQPQHF. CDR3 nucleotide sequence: TGTGCCAGCAGTGAATACGGGGTCAATCAGCCCCAGCATTTT.

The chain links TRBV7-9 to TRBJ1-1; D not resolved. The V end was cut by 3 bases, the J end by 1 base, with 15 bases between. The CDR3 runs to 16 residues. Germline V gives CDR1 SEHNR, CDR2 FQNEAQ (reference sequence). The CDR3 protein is CASSLDYGLKNTEAFF. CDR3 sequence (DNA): TGTGCCAGCAGCTTGGACTACGGACTGAAGAACACTGAAGCTTTCTTT.

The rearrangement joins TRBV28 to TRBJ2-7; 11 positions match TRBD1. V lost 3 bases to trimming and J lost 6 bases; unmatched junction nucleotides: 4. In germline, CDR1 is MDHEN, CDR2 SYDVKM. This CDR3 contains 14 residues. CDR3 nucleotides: TGTGCCAGCAGTTTTCTCGGACAGGGGGCCGAGCAGTACTTC. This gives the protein CASSFLGQGAEQYF. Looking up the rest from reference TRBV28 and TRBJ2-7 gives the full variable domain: DVKVTQSSRYLVKRTGEKVFLECVQDMDHENMFWYRQDPGLGLRLIYFSYDVKMKEKGDIPEGYSVSREKKERFSLILESASTNQTSMYLCASSFLGQGAEQYFGPGTRLTVT.

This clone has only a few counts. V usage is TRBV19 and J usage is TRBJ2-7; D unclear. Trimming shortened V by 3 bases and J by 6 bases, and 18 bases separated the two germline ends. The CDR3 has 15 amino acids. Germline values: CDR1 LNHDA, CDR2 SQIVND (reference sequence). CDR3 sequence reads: CASSMVAGTSGEQYF. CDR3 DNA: TGTGCCAGTAGTATGGTAGCAGGCACCTCGGGCGAGCAGTACTTC.

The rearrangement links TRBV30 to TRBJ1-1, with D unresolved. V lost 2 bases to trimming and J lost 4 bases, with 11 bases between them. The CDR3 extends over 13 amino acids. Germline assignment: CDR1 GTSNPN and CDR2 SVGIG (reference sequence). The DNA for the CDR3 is TGTGCCTGGAGTAGGATGTCTAGCACTGAAGCTTTCTTT. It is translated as CAWSRMSSTEAFF.

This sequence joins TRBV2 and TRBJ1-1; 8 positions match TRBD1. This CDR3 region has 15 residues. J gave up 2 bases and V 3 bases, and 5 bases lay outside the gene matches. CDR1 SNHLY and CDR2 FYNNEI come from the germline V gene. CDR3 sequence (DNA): TGTGCCAGCAGTGACCTCACAGGGGGAAACACTGAAGCTTTCTTT. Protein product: CASSDLTGGNTEAFF. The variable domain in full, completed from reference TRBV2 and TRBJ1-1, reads EPEVTQTPSHQVTQMGQEVILRCVPISNHLYFYWYRQILGQKVEFLVSFYNNEISEKSEIFDDQFSVERPDGSNFTLKIRSTKLEDSAMYFCASSDLTGGNTEAFFGQGTRLTVV.